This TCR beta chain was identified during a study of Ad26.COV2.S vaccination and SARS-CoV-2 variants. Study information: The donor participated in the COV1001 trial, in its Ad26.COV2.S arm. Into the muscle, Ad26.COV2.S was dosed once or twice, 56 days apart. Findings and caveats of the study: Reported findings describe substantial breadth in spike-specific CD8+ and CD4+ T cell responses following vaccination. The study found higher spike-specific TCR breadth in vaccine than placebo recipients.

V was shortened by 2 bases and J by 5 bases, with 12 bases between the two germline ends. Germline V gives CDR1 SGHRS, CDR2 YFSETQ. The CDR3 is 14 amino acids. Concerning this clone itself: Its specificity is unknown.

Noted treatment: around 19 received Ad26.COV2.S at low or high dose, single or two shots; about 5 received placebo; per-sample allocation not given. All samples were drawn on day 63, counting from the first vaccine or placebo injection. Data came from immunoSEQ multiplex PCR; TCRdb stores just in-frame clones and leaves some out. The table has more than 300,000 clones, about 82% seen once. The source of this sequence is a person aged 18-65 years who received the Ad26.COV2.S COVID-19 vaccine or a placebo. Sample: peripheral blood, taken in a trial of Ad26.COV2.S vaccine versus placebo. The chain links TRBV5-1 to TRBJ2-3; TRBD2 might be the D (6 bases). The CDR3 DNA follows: TGCGCCAGCAGCTTAGTTTCGGGAGAAGATACGCAGTATTTT. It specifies CASSLVSGEDTQYF. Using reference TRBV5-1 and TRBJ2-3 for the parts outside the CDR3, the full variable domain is KAGVTQTPRYLIKTRGQQVTLSCSPISGHRSVSWYQQTPGQGLQFLFEYFSETQRNKGNFPGRFSGRQFSNSRSEMNVSTLELGDSALYLCASSLVSGEDTQYFGPGTRLTVL.